A single sample is the source of the 23 T cell receptor beta chains below, sequenced in a study of shared clonotypes between healthy human individuals. Here immunoSEQ multiplex PCR was the method, and the copy in TCRdb shows in-frame clones only, minus some. Seen here are around 500,000 clones, about 79% observed once, and the top ten hold 13%. The sample comprised PBMCs. These receptor sequences come from a woman aged 40 to 50 in good health. Some clones in this sample may be carry-over from other donors' samples.

Only a few counts were recorded for this clone. J is TRBJ1-5 and V is TRBV5-5; D unclear. Germline-derived CDR1 and CDR2 are SGHKS and YYEKEE (reference sequence). CDR3 length: 15 amino acids. V dropped 4 bases and J dropped 3 bases, with 14 bases sitting between them. The chain's CDR3 is CASSPNTEFNQPQHF. In nucleotides, the CDR3 is TGTGCCAGCAGCCCAAATACGGAGTTCAATCAGCCCCAGCATTTT.

Concerning this clone itself: Since a far larger clone is one base different, this is likely a read error. Other DNA sequences in this sample translate to the same CDR3. The genes are TRBV2 and TRBJ2-7; 7 bases map to TRBD2. Unmatched junction bases numbered 14, after V lost 9 bases and J lost 0 bases. Looked up from germline, CDR1 is SNHLY and CDR2 is FYNNEI. This CDR3 comprises 16 residues. The CDR3, as DNA: TGTGCCAGTAAGGGCCTAGCGGTAACTGACTCCTACGAGCAGTACTTC. Amino acids: CASKGLAVTDSYEQYF.

The chain links TRBV5-8 to TRBJ2-7; D gene ambiguous. Trimming removed 7 bases at V and 3 bases at J, with 20 bases between. CDR3 length: 15 residues. Germline V gene sequence: CDR1 SGHTS, CDR2 YDEGEE. CDR3 protein: CASGGGPTAIYEQYF. The CDR3 DNA is TGTGCCAGCGGCGGCGGTCCCACCGCGATCTACGAGCAGTACTTC.

The rearrangement joins TRBV19 to TRBJ1-2; 7 nucleotides match TRBD1. This CDR3 has 14 amino acids. V trimming: 7 bases; J trimming: 1 base; junction bases outside the gene matches: 6. Germline CDR1 LNHDA, CDR2 SQIVND (reference sequence). The CDR3 DNA sequence: TGTGCCAGTACTTGGGACAGCTTTAACTATGGCTACACCTTC. Amino acids: CASTWDSFNYGYTF.

The chain combines TRBV27 with TRBJ2-5, with D perhaps TRBD1 or TRBD2 (6 bases each). This CDR3 is built from 14 residues. The germline V and J ends were trimmed by 4 bases and 7 bases, with 16 bases remaining between them. CDR1 and CDR2 (germline): MNHEY, SMNVEV (reference sequence). The CDR3 DNA reads as TGTGCCAGCAGTTCCACAGGGAGGCACAGGACCCAGTACTTC. Translated, it gives CASSSTGRHRTQYF.

Note on this clone: A read error likely explains this, since a far larger clone differs by one base. Because the CDR3's place on the DNA is in doubt, the DNA is left out and the CDR3 is given as listed by TCRdb. V is TRBV2 and J is TRBJ1-3. Germline V gene data show CDR1 as SNHLY and CDR2 as FYNNEI. The CDR3 is 14 amino acids long, termini counted. CDR3: CASSGWGLGNTMYF.

The gene calls are TRBV5-1 and TRBJ2-7; D not resolved. The CDR3 is 13 amino acids. V lost 0 bases and J 5 bases, leaving 9 bases between the germline ends. Germline-derived CDR1 and CDR2 are SGHRS and YFSETQ. The CDR3 here is CASSLAEIDEQYF. The CDR3, as DNA: TGCGCCAGCAGCTTGGCCGAAATCGACGAGCAGTACTTC.

For this clone: A much larger clonotype is one base distant, so this may be a read error. The chain employs TRBV5-6 and TRBJ2-1; D gene unclear. Germline-derived CDR1 and CDR2 are SGHDT and YYEEEE. CDR3 size: 13 residues. V was shortened by 2 bases and J by 0 bases, with 3 bases between the two germline ends. The CDR3 loop reads CASSLDSYNEQFF. Here the CDR3 DNA reads TGTGCCAGCAGCTTAGACTCCTACAATGAGCAGTTCTTC.

Worth noting for this clone: A far larger clone is a single base away, which makes a read error likely. In the same sample, other DNA sequences code for this CDR3. This chain uses TRBV5-1 with TRBJ1-1; the D gene is possibly TRBD1 (6 bases). The V gene's germline CDR1 is SGHRS and CDR2 YFSETQ. The CDR3 covers 14 residues. CDR3 in amino acids: CASSPRGAWTEAFF. As DNA, the CDR3 is TGTGCCAGCAGCCCTCGGGGGGCTTGGACTGAAGCTTTCTTT.

The chain uses TRBV27 and TRBJ2-3; 12 bases fit TRBD2. Germline V gene sequence: CDR1 MNHEY, CDR2 SMNVEV (reference sequence). The ends lost 6 bases at V and 1 base at J; junction bases unmatched: 5. This CDR3 region has 16 residues. CDR3 bases: TGTGCCAGCAGCCGACGGACTAGCGGGGGCACAGATACGCAGTATTTT. It codes for CASSRRTSGGTDTQYF.

This clone was counted many times. At the DNA level, this CDR3 is encoded by other sequences in the same sample as well. The chain recombines TRBV9 with TRBJ2-7; D might be TRBD1 (5 bases). Germline CDR1 is SGDLS and CDR2 is YYNGEE. Deletions cut 0 bases from V and 4 bases from J, with 14 bases between. This CDR3 region has 15 residues. The CDR3 DNA is TGTGCCAGCAGCGTAGGTCACGACAGTACTTACGAGCAGTACTTC. Amino acids: CASSVGHDSTYEQYF.

J is TRBJ2-1 and V is TRBV19, with D perhaps matching TRBD2 (6 bases). Trimming shortened V by 5 bases and J by 7 bases, and 15 bases separated the two germline ends. Germline CDR1 and CDR2: LNHDA and SQIVND (reference sequence). This CDR3 has 14 amino acids. CDR3 bases: TGTGCCAGTAGTTTGAACTTAGGGACTAATGAGCAGTTCTTC. Its protein product is CASSLNLGTNEQFF. The full variable domain, rest sourced from reference TRBV19 and TRBJ2-1, is DGGITQSPKYLFRKEGQNVTLSCEQNLNHDAMYWYRQDPGQGLRLIYYSQIVNDFQKGDIAEGYSVSREKKESFPLTVTSAQKNPTAFYLCASSLNLGTNEQFFGPGTRLTVL.

Remarks on this clone: The same CDR3 arises from other DNA sequences in this sample as well. This chain uses TRBV7-3 with TRBJ1-1; D not certain. The germline V gene has CDR1 SGHTA and CDR2 FQGTGA. V dropped 2 bases and J dropped 6 bases, with 10 bases sitting between them. The CDR3 loop spans 13 amino acids. CDR3 region: CASSLHRDSEAFF. CDR3 sequence (DNA): TGTGCCAGCAGCTTACACAGAGACTCTGAAGCTTTCTTT.

The genes are TRBV5-1 and TRBJ1-2; no clear D gene. Germline-derived CDR1 and CDR2 are SGHRS and YFSETQ. The CDR3 loop spans 13 amino acids. V lost 0 bases to trimming and J lost 3 bases, with 6 bases between them. The CDR3 loop is CASSLETDYGYTF. The DNA for the CDR3 is TGCGCCAGCAGCTTGGAAACTGACTATGGCTACACCTTC. Full variable domain (rest looked up from reference TRBV5-1 and TRBJ1-2): KAGVTQTPRYLIKTRGQQVTLSCSPISGHRSVSWYQQTPGQGLQFLFEYFSETQRNKGNFPGRFSGRQFSNSRSEMNVSTLELGDSALYLCASSLETDYGYTFGSGTRLTVV.

In this sample, this clone turned up a few times. One base separates it from a far larger clone, so it is likely a read error. Within the sample, other DNA sequences also encode this same CDR3. The chain joins TRBV25-1 to TRBJ1-4; 8 bases map to TRBD1. Germline V CDR1 and CDR2: MGHDK, SYGVNS. The CDR3 contains 15 residues. This CDR3 reads CASSEYTGGNEKLFF. CDR3 nucleotide sequence: TGTGCCAGCAGTGAATATACAGGGGGAAATGAGAAACTGTTTTTT.

As to this clone: It may be a read error: a sequence one base away is much more abundant. J is TRBJ1-5 and V is TRBV10-3, with a weak D call TRBD1 (5 bases). The CDR3 sequence is 13 residues long. V was shortened by 10 bases and J by 5 bases, with 15 bases between the two germline ends. CDR1 is ENHRY and CDR2 is SYGVKD in the germline V gene. CDR3 sequence reads: CATNRDSDQPQHF. The CDR3 nucleotides read TGTGCCACCAACCGGGACTCAGATCAGCCCCAGCATTTT.

Regarding this clone: A much more abundant neighbour one base away suggests this may be a read error. This same CDR3 is encoded by further DNA sequences in the sample. This chain uses TRBV6-5 with TRBJ1-5; no reliable D call. The CDR3 loop spans 13 amino acids. Germline loops: CDR1 MNHEY, CDR2 SVGAGI. The CDR3 DNA sequence: TGTGCCAGCAGTTACTCTCCAGGCCAGCCCCAGCATTTC. Amino acids: CASSYSPGQPQHF.

Of note for this clone: A far larger clone is off by one base, so a read error is likely. V is TRBV4-1 and J is TRBJ2-2; D is unclear. The V gene lost 4 bases and the J gene lost 4 bases, with 19 bases spanning the gap. CDR1 is MGHRA and CDR2 is YSYEKL in the germline V gene. The CDR3 contains 17 residues. CDR3 loop: CASSREVRVGFTGELFF. CDR3 nucleotides: TGCGCCAGCAGCCGAGAGGTTCGGGTCGGGTTCACCGGGGAGCTGTTTTTT.

This clone occurred once. This chain connects TRBV7-9 to TRBJ2-1; D is possibly TRBD2 (7 bases). The CDR3 is 16 residues long. The germline CDR1 and CDR2 sequences are SEHNR and FQNEAQ (reference sequence). V was shortened by 5 bases and J by 4 bases, with 18 bases between the two germline ends. The CDR3 loop is CASSPVGGALYNEQFF. The CDR3, as DNA: TGTGCCAGCAGCCCCGTGGGGGGGGCCCTTTACAATGAGCAGTTCTTC.

This clone has only a few counts. The chain is built from TRBV27 and TRBJ2-7, with 9 bases matching TRBD1. V was clipped by 5 bases and J by 2 bases; unmatched bases: 7. The CDR3 is 15 amino acids. In germline, CDR1 is MNHEY, CDR2 SMNVEV (reference sequence). CDR3 sequence (DNA): TGTGCCAGCAGTCCGGGGACAGGGATCCCCTACGAGCAGTACTTC. As protein: CASSPGTGIPYEQYF.

Notes on this clone: This specimen includes other DNA sequences encoding the same CDR3. The chain carries TRBV30 and TRBJ2-7, with 8 nucleotides matching TRBD2. This CDR3 is 16 amino acids long. V was clipped by 2 bases and J by 7 bases; unmatched bases: 16. Germline V lookup: CDR1 GTSNPN, CDR2 SVGIG (reference sequence). The CDR3 here is CAWSRASGSTRREQYF. The DNA of the CDR3 is TGTGCCTGGAGTAGGGCCAGCGGGAGTACTAGGAGGGAGCAGTACTTC.

The chain has TRBV7-9 and TRBJ2-1; TRBD2 might be the D (6 bases). Germline V gives CDR1 SEHNR, CDR2 FQNEAQ (reference sequence). The CDR3 sequence is 15 residues long. V was shortened by 4 bases and J by 2 bases, with 12 bases between the two germline ends. CDR3 sequence reads: CASSSRDSAYNEQFF. CDR3 sequence (DNA): TGTGCCAGCAGCTCTAGGGACTCTGCCTACAATGAGCAGTTCTTC.

This clone appeared a single time. V gene TRBV4-1 combines with J gene TRBJ2-1; 11 bases agree with TRBD2. The trim removed 4 bases at V and 7 bases at J, leaving 6 bases unmatched. Per germline, CDR1 MGHRA and CDR2 YSYEKL. The CDR3 is 15 amino acids. CDR3 sequence: CASSLTSGKGNEQFF. CDR3 nucleotides: TGCGCCAGCAGCCTGACTAGCGGGAAGGGTAATGAGCAGTTCTTC.